These T cell receptor beta chains were read from a single sample in a study of tumor and adjacent non-tumor tissue in lung cancer. TCRdb reprocessed the multiplex PCR reads via MiXCR and lists one record per CDR3 protein. The table includes 60,000 to 85,000 distinct CDR3 sequences, approximately 82% detected once. Sequencing input: distant non-tumor lung tissue. These receptor sequences come from a man aged 70 or older with non-small cell lung cancer. CDR3s include the opening cysteine and the closing phenylalanine or tryptophan. The order of the fields is D gene, clone size, V gene, J gene, CDR3 protein, CDR3 DNA. The D gene is left open where the match is weak. For some rows the clone size is stated as once, few or many, or as a class when expanded; others skip it.

D gene: NA
clone size: NA
V gene: TRBV6-2/TRBV6-3
J gene: TRBJ1-1
CDR3 protein: CASRSFVGQRRGAFF
CDR3 DNA: TGTGCCAGCCGATCCTTTGTGGGACAAAGAAGAGGAGCTTTCTTT

D gene: TRBD2
clone size: NA
V gene: TRBV20-1
J gene: TRBJ2-7
CDR3 protein: CRVREGLAGTHEQYF
CDR3 DNA: TGTCGTGTTAGAGAAGGACTAGCGGGGACCCACGAGCAATACTTC

D gene: TRBD2
clone size: NA
V gene: TRBV29-1
J gene: TRBJ2-1
CDR3 protein: CSVIPSGRVSEQFF
CDR3 DNA: TGCAGTGTCATCCCTAGTGGGAGGGTCAGCGAGCAGTTCTTC

D gene: TRBD2
clone size: many
V gene: TRBV5-4
J gene: TRBJ2-5
CDR3 protein: CASRWRGGNQEKQYF
CDR3 DNA: TGTGCCAGCAGATGGCGGGGGGGTAACCAAGAGAAACAGTACTTC

D gene: NA
clone size: many
V gene: TRBV9
J gene: TRBJ2-6
CDR3 protein: CASSVGTGANVLTF
CDR3 DNA: TGTGCCAGCAGCGTCGGGACTGGGGCCAACGTCCTGACTTTC

D gene: TRBD2
clone size: NA
V gene: TRBV10-3
J gene: TRBJ2-1
CDR3 protein: CAISSSSSRGGTYNEQLF
CDR3 DNA: TGTGCCATCAGTTCCAGTTCCTCGCGGGGGGGAACCTACAATGAGCAGTTATTC

D gene: TRBD2
clone size: NA
V gene: TRBV28
J gene: TRBJ2-2
CDR3 protein: CASSLGLAGGPGELLF
CDR3 DNA: TGTGCCAGCAGTTTGGGACTAGCGGGAGGACCCGGGGAGCTGTTATTT

D gene: TRBD2
clone size: once
V gene: TRBV12-5
J gene: TRBJ2-1
CDR3 protein: CASAISGSTHEQFF
CDR3 DNA: TGTGCTAGTGCAATTAGCGGGAGTACGCATGAGCAATTCTTC

D gene: NA
clone size: NA
V gene: TRBV7-9
J gene: TRBJ2-5
CDR3 protein: CGSSSPGCMKETQYF
CDR3 DNA: TGTGGCAGCAGCTCCCCGGGCTGTATGAAAGAGACCCAGTACTTC

D gene: NA
clone size: few
V gene: TRBV28
J gene: TRBJ2-5
CDR3 protein: CASSFLGAGGDRETQYF
CDR3 DNA: TGTGCCAGCAGTTTCCTGGGGGCTGGGGGGGATAGAGAGACCCAGTACTTC

D gene: NA
clone size: few
V gene: TRBV7-2
J gene: TRBJ2-7
CDR3 protein: CASSLGWGGPNYEQYF
CDR3 DNA: TGTGCCAGCAGCTTAGGGTGGGGGGGGCCCAACTACGAGCAGTACTTC

D gene: NA
clone size: NA
V gene: TRBV11-2
J gene: TRBJ2-3
CDR3 protein: CASSLDRGPDMQYF
CDR3 DNA: TGTGCCAGTAGCTTAGATCGGGGGCCGGATATGCAGTATTTT

D gene: NA
clone size: few
V gene: TRBV11-2
J gene: TRBJ2-7
CDR3 protein: CATSSVAETYEQYF
CDR3 DNA: TGTGCCACCAGCTCAGTTGCGGAGACCTACGAGCAGTACTTC

D gene: TRBD1
clone size: NA
V gene: TRBV29-1
J gene: TRBJ2-3
CDR3 protein: CSLLPYVTGGDTYTQNF
CDR3 DNA: TGCAGTTTACTCCCATATGTGACAGGGGGGGACACATATACGCAGAATTTT

D gene: NA
clone size: NA
V gene: TRBV29-1
J gene: TRBJ1-1
CDR3 protein: CSTSGTRNTEPFF
CDR3 DNA: TGCAGCACCTCGGGGACCAGGAACACTGAACCTTTCTTT

D gene: NA
clone size: once
V gene: TRBV10-3
J gene: TRBJ1-2
CDR3 protein: CAISDEQGHGYIF
CDR3 DNA: TGTGCCATCAGTGATGAGCAAGGCCACGGCTACATCTTC

D gene: NA
clone size: once
V gene: TRBV20-1
J gene: TRBJ1-2
CDR3 protein: CSARAPCRDYGYTF
CDR3 DNA: TGCAGTGCTAGAGCGCCTTGCAGGGACTATGGCTATACCTTC

D gene: TRBD1
clone size: once
V gene: TRBV2
J gene: TRBJ2-3
CDR3 protein: CASNRQGIDTQYF
CDR3 DNA: TGTGCCAGCAACAGACAGGGGATTGATACGCAGTATTTT

D gene: NA
clone size: NA
V gene: TRBV29-1
J gene: TRBJ2-7
CDR3 protein: CSIVEGSYEQYF
CDR3 DNA: TGCAGCATTGTTGAGGGTTCATACGAGCAGTACTTC

D gene: NA
clone size: many
V gene: TRBV20-1
J gene: TRBJ1-6
CDR3 protein: CSASGRFGGSPLHF
CDR3 DNA: TGCAGTGCTAGTGGCAGGTTCGGTGGTTCACCCCTCCACTTT

D gene: NA
clone size: NA
V gene: TRBV6-5
J gene: TRBJ2-7
CDR3 protein: CATSYTDSYEQYF
CDR3 DNA: TGTGCCACCAGTTACACAGACTCCTACGAGCAGTATTTC

D gene: NA
clone size: many
V gene: TRBV29-1
J gene: TRBJ1-2
CDR3 protein: CSVDHPGQGSGYTF
CDR3 DNA: TGCAGCGTTGACCACCCTGGCCAGGGCTCTGGCTACACCTTC

D gene: NA
clone size: NA
V gene: TRBV10-3
J gene: TRBJ1-5
CDR3 protein: CAIGRVGVSCNQPQHF
CDR3 DNA: TGTGCCATCGGAAGAGTGGGCGTCTCTTGCAATCAGCCCCAGCATTTT

D gene: NA
clone size: NA
V gene: TRBV20-1
J gene: TRBJ2-2
CDR3 protein: CCAWFGATGELYF
CDR3 DNA: TGCTGTGCTTGGTTTGGGGCCACCGGGGAGCTGTATTTT

D gene: NA
clone size: many
V gene: TRBV12-3/TRBV12-4
J gene: TRBJ2-1
CDR3 protein: CASRSYNEQFF
CDR3 DNA: TGTGCCAGCAGATCCTACAATGAGCAGTTCTTC

D gene: TRBD1
clone size: few
V gene: TRBV20-1
J gene: TRBJ1-2
CDR3 protein: CSANPGGFVSYGYTF
CDR3 DNA: TGCAGTGCTAATCCAGGGGGCTTTGTCTCCTATGGCTACACCTTC

D gene: TRBD1
clone size: NA
V gene: TRBV5-1
J gene: TRBJ1-1
CDR3 protein: CASSERTGGEGAFF
CDR3 DNA: TGCGCCAGCAGCGAAAGGACAGGGGGCGAAGGGGCTTTCTTT

D gene: NA
clone size: NA
V gene: TRBV11-2
J gene: TRBJ2-2
CDR3 protein: CTSSLLGTGVAVELFF
CDR3 DNA: TGTACCAGCAGCTTATTGGGCACGGGGGTTGCCGTGGAGCTGTTTTTT

D gene: TRBD1
clone size: NA
V gene: TRBV5-6
J gene: TRBJ2-7
CDR3 protein: CVISSAVRDRTYEQYF
CDR3 DNA: TGTGTCATCAGCTCCGCTGTCCGGGACAGGACCTACGAGCAGTACTTC

D gene: NA
clone size: medium-sized
V gene: TRBV29-1
J gene: TRBJ2-5
CDR3 protein: CSVDSGLLAYF
CDR3 DNA: TGCAGCGTTGATTCGGGACTCCTTGCATACTTC

D gene: NA
clone size: few
V gene: TRBV9
J gene: TRBJ2-1
CDR3 protein: CASSVGVEQFF
CDR3 DNA: TGTGCCAGCAGCGTGGGAGTTGAGCAGTTCTTC

D gene: TRBD1
clone size: NA
V gene: TRBV11-3
J gene: TRBJ1-1
CDR3 protein: CASSLSQGGNTEDFF
CDR3 DNA: TGTGCCAGCAGTTTAAGCCAGGGGGGGAATACTGAAGATTTCTTT

D gene: NA
clone size: NA
V gene: TRBV4-1
J gene: TRBJ1-1
CDR3 protein: CASRRGTRTVAFF
CDR3 DNA: TGTGCCAGCAGGAGGGGGACACGGACTGTAGCTTTCTTT

D gene: TRBD1
clone size: NA
V gene: TRBV10-3
J gene: TRBJ2-7
CDR3 protein: CTISDPDRGASYEQNF
CDR3 DNA: TGTACCATCAGTGATCCCGACAGGGGAGCGTCCTACGAGCAGAACTTC

D gene: NA
clone size: NA
V gene: TRBV29-1
J gene: TRBJ2-7
CDR3 protein: CSAEIYEQYF
CDR3 DNA: TGCAGCGCCGAGATCTACGAGCAGTACTTC

D gene: TRBD2
clone size: NA
V gene: TRBV20-1
J gene: TRBJ2-1
CDR3 protein: CSARDIKISGRANVQFF
CDR3 DNA: TGTAGTGCTAGAGATATTAAGATTAGCGGGAGGGCCAATGTGCAGTTCTTC

D gene: NA
clone size: NA
V gene: TRBV6-1
J gene: TRBJ1-2
CDR3 protein: CARSPIQRQGYTF
CDR3 DNA: TGTGCCAGGAGCCCAATACAGAGGCAAGGCTACACCTTC

D gene: NA
clone size: NA
V gene: TRBV5-6
J gene: TRBJ1-1
CDR3 protein: CTSSPTGAATEAFF
CDR3 DNA: TGTACTAGCAGCCCTACGGGGGCTGCCACTGAAGCTTTCTTT

D gene: NA
clone size: NA
V gene: TRBV11-3
J gene: TRBJ1-2
CDR3 protein: CTSSLEHGRTYRYTF
CDR3 DNA: TGTACCAGCAGCTTAGAGCACGGACGGACCTATCGCTACACCTTC

D gene: NA
clone size: NA
V gene: TRBV10-3
J gene: TRBJ1-1
CDR3 protein: CAISEPHGQVTEAFF
CDR3 DNA: TGTGCCATCAGTGAGCCCCATGGGCAAGTCACTGAAGCTTTCTTT

D gene: NA
clone size: NA
V gene: TRBV11-2
J gene: TRBJ2-7
CDR3 protein: CASSSGRVEPYF
CDR3 DNA: TGTGCCAGCAGTTCTGGCAGGGTCGAGCCGTACTTC

D gene: TRBD1
clone size: NA
V gene: TRBV6-2/TRBV6-3
J gene: TRBJ2-2
CDR3 protein: CASSINTGEMFF
CDR3 DNA: TGTGCCAGCAGTATCAACACAGGGGAGATGTTTTTT